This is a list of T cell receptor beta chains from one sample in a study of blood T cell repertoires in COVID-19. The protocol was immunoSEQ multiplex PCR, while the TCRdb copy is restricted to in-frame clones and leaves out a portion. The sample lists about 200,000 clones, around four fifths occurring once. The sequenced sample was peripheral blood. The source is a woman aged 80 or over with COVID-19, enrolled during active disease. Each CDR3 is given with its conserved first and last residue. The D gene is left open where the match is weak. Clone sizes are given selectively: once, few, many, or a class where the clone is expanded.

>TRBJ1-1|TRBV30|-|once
TGTGCCTGGACCCGGGGTTTGAACACTGAAGCTTTCTTT
CAWTRGLNTEAFF
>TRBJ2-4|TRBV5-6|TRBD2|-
TGTGCCAGCAGCCCCAAACTAGCGGGAGCCAACATTCAGTACTTC
CASSPKLAGANIQYF
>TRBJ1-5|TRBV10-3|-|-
TGTGCCATCAGTGCAGGGGCGATTAGCAATCAGCCCCAGCATTTT
CAISAGAISNQPQHF
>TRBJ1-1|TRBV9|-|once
TGTGCCAGCAGCGTAGAGGCAGGGCCGAGAGACACTGAAGCTTTCTTT
CASSVEAGPRDTEAFF
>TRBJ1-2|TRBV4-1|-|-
TGCGCCAGCAGCCAAGAACAGTATGGCTACACCTTC
CASSQEQYGYTF
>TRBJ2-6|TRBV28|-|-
TGTGCCAGCAGTTACCGGGGAGCAGGGGCCAACGTCCTGACTTTC
CASSYRGAGANVLTF
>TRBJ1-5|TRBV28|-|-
TGTGCCAGCAATAGCAGGGGTTGGAGCAATCAGCCCCAGCATTTT
CASNSRGWSNQPQHF
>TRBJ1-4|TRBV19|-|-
TGTGCCAGTAGCTCCGTGGTAACGGGATTCGGTGAAAAACTGTTTTTT
CASSSVVTGFGEKLFF
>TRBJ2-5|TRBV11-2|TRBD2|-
TGTGCCAGCAGCGTAAGCGGGGGAGTCTCCGCACCTAAAGAGACCCAGTACTTC
CASSVSGGVSAPKETQYF
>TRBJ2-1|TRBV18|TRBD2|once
TGTGCCAGCTCCCAAGGACTAGCGGGTAACAATGAGCAGTTCTTC
CASSQGLAGNNEQFF
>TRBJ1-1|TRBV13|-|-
TGTGCCAGCAGCTCTGGTGGGGGGTGGGCTTTCTTT
CASSSGGGWAFF
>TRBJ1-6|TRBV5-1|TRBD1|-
TGCGCCAGCAGCCCTACAGGGGGCGTTAATTCACCCCTCCACTTT
CASSPTGGVNSPLHF
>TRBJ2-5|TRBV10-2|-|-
TGCGCCAGCGCTACCGGGACTGAAACGACCCAGTACTTC
CASATGTETTQYF
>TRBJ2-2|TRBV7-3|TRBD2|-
TGTGCCAGCAGCTTAACCCCCCGGCTAGCGGGGGGCGAGAACACCGGGGAGCTGTTTTTT
CASSLTPRLAGGENTGELFF
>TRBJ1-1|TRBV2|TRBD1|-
TGTGCCAGCCACCCAGGGGGCGCGAACACTGAAGCTTTCTTT
CASHPGGANTEAFF
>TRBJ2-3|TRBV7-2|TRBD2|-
TGTGCCAGCAGCCCCCTGACTAGCGTAGATACGCAGTATTTT
CASSPLTSVDTQYF
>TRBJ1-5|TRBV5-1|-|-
TGCGCCAGCAGCTTGATGTCAGGGGAACAGCCCCAGCATTTT
CASSLMSGEQPQHF
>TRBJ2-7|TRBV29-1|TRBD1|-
TGCAGCGCCAGACAGGGGAGGTCCTACGAGCAGTACTTC
CSARQGRSYEQYF
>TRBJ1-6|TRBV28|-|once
TGTGCCAGCAGTTTAACGGAGGGAAGGAGGTCACCCCTCCACTTT
CASSLTEGRRSPLHF
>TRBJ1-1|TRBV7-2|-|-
TGTGCCAGCAGCTCACCGGGTTTCTACACTGAAGCTTTCTTT
CASSSPGFYTEAFF
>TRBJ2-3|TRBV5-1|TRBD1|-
TGCGCCAGCAGCGTTAGGACAGGGGGCGCGTCAGATACGCAGTATTTT
CASSVRTGGASDTQYF
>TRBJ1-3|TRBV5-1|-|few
TGCGCCAGCAGCTTGGACAGAGCTGGAAACACCATATATTTT
CASSLDRAGNTIYF
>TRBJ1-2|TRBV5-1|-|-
TGCGCCAGCAGCACCGGCGGGACGTCCAACTATGGCTACACCTTC
CASSTGGTSNYGYTF
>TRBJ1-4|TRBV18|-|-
TGTGCCAGCTCAGCGGGCCGTGAAAAACTGTTTTTT
CASSAGREKLFF
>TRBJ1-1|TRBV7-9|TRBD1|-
TGTGCCAGCAGCTTAGTGGACAGGGAAGCTTTCTTT
CASSLVDREAFF
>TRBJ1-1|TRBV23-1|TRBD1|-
TGCGCCAGCAGTCCAACACAGGGGGCCGACACTGAAGCTTTCTTT
CASSPTQGADTEAFF
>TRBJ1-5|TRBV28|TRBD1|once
TGTGCCACCCTCAAGGACAGGGTTCGACAGCCCCAGCATTTT
CATLKDRVRQPQHF
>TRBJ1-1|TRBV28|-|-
TGTGCCAGCAGCCCCCCAACAGGGCGAAGAAACACTGAAGCTTTCTTT
CASSPPTGRRNTEAFF
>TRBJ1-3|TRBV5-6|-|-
TGTGCCAGCAGCCTGAGGCCCTGGGCTGGAAACACCATATATTTT
CASSLRPWAGNTIYF
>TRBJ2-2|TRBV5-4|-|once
TGTGCCAGCAGCTTGGGGGGCGGCGGGAAGAACACCGGGGAGCTGTTTTTT
CASSLGGGGKNTGELFF